This TCR beta chain was found in a study of blood T cell repertoires in COVID-19. Original processing notes: Reference gene primer amplification gave estimated nucleated cell counts. Using immunoSEQ multiplex PCR, the repertoire was profiled, and TCRdb retains in-frame clones only, with some absent. From that table come the V and J calls and clone size; the DNA was used to work out D and trimming. The sample includes roughly 240,000 clones, 80% to 90% seen only once; the top ten take approximately 4.5%. The CDR3 runs to 15 residues. Germline assignment: CDR1 LGHDT and CDR2 YNNKEL (reference sequence). The V end lost 1 base, the J end lost 7 bases, and 16 bases lay between the germline ends.

The sample consisted of peripheral blood. This sequence originates from a woman aged 70-85 years with acute or convalescent COVID-19. J is TRBJ1-2 and V is TRBV3-1 (or the pseudogene TRBV3-2), with D tentatively TRBD1 (6 bases). The CDR3 here is CASSQVLRQTGGYTF. CDR3 nucleotides: TGTGCCAGCAGCCAAGTGCTCCGACAGACAGGTGGCTACACCTTC.